This passage covers 20 T cell receptor beta chains from one sample sequenced in a study of blood T cell repertoires in COVID-19. Repertoires were generated with immunoSEQ multiplex PCR, while TCRdb's copy carries only in-frame clones and drops some. The top ten hold 1% of the sample, which has about 310,000 clones, around 90% seen once. Sequences were obtained from peripheral blood. Source of these receptors: a man aged 50 or older with active or convalescent COVID-19.

J is TRBJ2-2 and V is TRBV7-8; 16 bases match TRBD2. The CDR3 spans 19 residues. Trimming at V came to 5 bases and at J to 1 base, leaving 7 bases not matched to a gene. Germline V gene data show CDR1 as SGHVS and CDR2 as FQNEAQ. The CDR3 region has the DNA TGTGCCAGCAGCGTCGGGACTAGCGGGGGGGCGAAGAACACCGGGGAGCTGTTTTTT. Translation gives CASSVGTSGGAKNTGELFF.

This clone showed up just once. This rearrangement joins TRBV30 to TRBJ1-1; no clear D gene. V lost 4 bases and J lost 7, with 10 bases in between. Germline V lookup: CDR1 GTSNPN, CDR2 SVGIG (reference sequence). The CDR3 totals 11 residues. In DNA, the CDR3 is TGTGCCTGGACCAGGACTGTTGAAGCTTTCTTT. This sequence encodes CAWTRTVEAFF.

This clone was found once. The chain links TRBV28 to TRBJ2-5; weak D call: TRBD1 (6 bases). Per the germline V gene, CDR1 is MDHEN and CDR2 is SYDVKM. Trimming shortened V by 3 bases and J by 3 bases, and 11 bases separated the two germline ends. The CDR3 spans 14 residues. The CDR3 DNA sequence: TGTGCCAGCAGTTTGGGGGCCACAAAAGAGACCCAGTACTTC. This codes for CASSLGATKETQYF.

The chain has TRBV7-2 and TRBJ2-1; 10 nucleotides agree with TRBD2. J gave up 6 bases and V 5 bases, and 13 bases lay outside the gene matches. Germline assignment: CDR1 SGHTA and CDR2 FQGNSA. The CDR3 is 17 amino acids. Written as DNA, the CDR3 is TGTGCCAGCAGCCTTATCGGAGGACTAGCGGTGCCCAATGAGCAGTTCTTC. Protein: CASSLIGGLAVPNEQFF.

This chain joins TRBV28 and TRBJ1-4; D is possibly TRBD1 (5 bases). CDR1 MDHEN and CDR2 SYDVKM come from the germline V gene. V dropped 2 bases and J dropped 7 bases, with 11 bases sitting between them. The CDR3 is 14 residues long. CDR3 residues: CASSLQGTREKLFF. Written as DNA, the CDR3 is TGTGCCAGCAGTTTACAGGGCACTCGTGAAAAACTGTTTTTT.

This rearrangement joins TRBV7-9 to TRBJ2-7; D is possibly TRBD2 (5 bases). V lost 1 base and J 2 bases, leaving 12 bases between the germline ends. CDR1 is SEHNR, CDR2 FQNEAQ, per germline (reference sequence). This CDR3 is built from 15 residues. The CDR3 coding sequence is TGTGCCAGCAGCTTAGATGAGGGTTTCACCTACGAGCAGTACTTC. It is translated as CASSLDEGFTYEQYF.

The chain recombines TRBV30 with TRBJ2-5; tentatively, D is TRBD2 (7 bases). There are 13 residues in the CDR3. V shed 2 bases and J shed 4 bases, with 11 bases lying between them. From germline, CDR1 is GTSNPN and CDR2 SVGIG (reference sequence). CDR3 loop: CAWSKGGGETQYF. CDR3 sequence (DNA): TGTGCCTGGAGTAAAGGGGGGGGAGAGACCCAGTACTTC.

The genes are TRBV29-1 and TRBJ1-1, with D uncertain. Germline CDR1 SQVTM, CDR2 ANQGSEA. CDR3 length: 11 amino acids. Trimming cost V 6 bases and J 7 bases, with 12 bases left between them. The CDR3, as DNA: TGCAGCGTCGGTCGGGGTGGTGAAGCTTTCTTT. It translates to CSVGRGGEAFF.

The chain couples TRBV28 to TRBJ1-2, with D possibly matching TRBD1 (5 bases). The CDR3 is 17 amino acids. Trimming shortened V by 7 bases and J by 4 bases, and 25 bases separated the two germline ends. Germline V lookup: CDR1 MDHEN, CDR2 SYDVKM. The CDR3 region is CASNIDGGELSPYGYTF. CDR3 nucleotides: TGTGCCAGCAACATCGACGGGGGAGAACTTAGCCCCTATGGCTACACCTTC.

The chain is built from TRBV29-1 and TRBJ1-1; perhaps TRBD1 as D (5 bases). The germline CDR1 and CDR2 sequences are SQVTM and ANQGSEA. Trimming removed 6 bases at V and 1 base at J, with 18 bases between. The CDR3 runs 15 residues. The CDR3 nucleotides are TGCAGCGTAGCGTCTCAGGACACCCCGAACACTGAAGCTTTCTTT. This translates into CSVASQDTPNTEAFF.

This clone was counted once. This sample also contains other DNA sequences that code for the same CDR3. The chain joins TRBV18 to TRBJ1-5; D is perhaps TRBD1 (6 bases). V shed 1 base and J shed 2 bases, with 6 bases lying between them. This CDR3 is 14 amino acids long. CDR1 is KGHSH and CDR2 is LQKENI in the germline V gene. Written as DNA, the CDR3 is TGTGCCAGCTCACCACGACAGGGCAATCAGCCCCAGCATTTT. Encoded protein: CASSPRQGNQPQHF.

The chain links TRBV5-1 to TRBJ1-2; TRBD1 aligns across 9 bases. In germline, CDR1 is SGHRS, CDR2 YFSETQ. Trimming at V came to 2 bases and at J to 6 bases, leaving 8 bases not matched to a gene. CDR3 length: 15 amino acids. In DNA form, the CDR3 reads TGCGCCAGCAGCTTTAGGGGGACAGGGACTAATGGCTACACCTTC. It yields the protein CASSFRGTGTNGYTF.

The rearrangement joins TRBV4-2 to TRBJ1-1; D remains ambiguous. The CDR3 is made up of 14 amino acids. Trimming shortened V by 1 base and J by 2 bases, and 8 bases separated the two germline ends. CDR1 is LGHNA and CDR2 is YNFKEQ in the germline V gene. CDR3 sequence (DNA): TGTGCCAGCAGCCAAGGACACATCAACACTGAAGCTTTCTTT. Encoded protein: CASSQGHINTEAFF.

This clone turned up a few times. The J gene is TRBJ2-5, the V gene TRBV6-2 or TRBV6-3; the D gene is possibly TRBD1 (5 bases). The CDR3 spans 12 residues. Germline V lookup: CDR1 MNHEY, CDR2 SVGEGT. Trimming pared 6 bases from V and 3 bases from J, leaving 8 bases between. The CDR3 is CASSQGEETQYF. The CDR3 nucleotides read TGTGCCAGCAGCCAAGGGGAAGAGACCCAGTACTTC.

About this clone: Other DNA sequences from this sample encode an identical CDR3 as well. This rearrangement joins TRBV28 to TRBJ1-1; D possibly corresponds to TRBD1 (6 bases). CDR1 and CDR2 (germline): MDHEN, SYDVKM. CDR3 length equals 15 residues. The ends were cut back, 6 bases at V and 1 base at J, with 15 bases in the middle. The CDR3 bases are TGTGCCAGCAGCCCGAGGGGGGGGGCGAACACTGAAGCTTTCTTT. Protein sequence: CASSPRGGANTEAFF. The full variable domain, its missing parts supplied by reference TRBV28 and TRBJ1-1, is DVKVTQSSRYLVKRTGEKVFLECVQDMDHENMFWYRQDPGLGLRLIYFSYDVKMKEKGDIPEGYSVSREKKERFSLILESASTNQTSMYLCASSPRGGANTEAFFGQGTRLTVV.

This chain joins TRBV5-1 and TRBJ1-2; 7 bases line up with TRBD1. CDR1 and CDR2 from the germline V gene are SGHRS and YFSETQ. After removal of 7 bases from V and 4 bases from J, the junction contained 7 bases not matched to a gene. CDR3 size: 13 residues. The CDR3 coding sequence is TGCGCCAGCGGCACAGGGGCGGGCTATGGCTACACCTTC. This gives the protein CASGTGAGYGYTF. The full variable domain, rest sourced from reference TRBV5-1 and TRBJ1-2, is KAGVTQTPRYLIKTRGQQVTLSCSPISGHRSVSWYQQTPGQGLQFLFEYFSETQRNKGNFPGRFSGRQFSNSRSEMNVSTLELGDSALYLCASGTGAGYGYTFGSGTRLTVV.

The gene calls are TRBV28 and TRBJ2-7, with TRBD2 as a possible D gene (6 bases). Germline CDR1 reads MDHEN; CDR2 reads SYDVKM. V lost 4 bases and J lost 4, with 11 bases in between. This CDR3 is built from 13 residues. CDR3: CASSSGTFYEQYF. CDR3 nucleotide sequence: TGTGCCAGCAGTTCCGGGACTTTTTACGAGCAGTACTTC.

This clone was seen only once. The rearrangement links TRBV28 to TRBJ1-4, with D possibly being TRBD1 (6 bases). The CDR3 has 18 residues. Germline lookup yields CDR1 MDHEN and CDR2 SYDVKM. V lost 4 bases to trimming and J lost 0 bases, with 18 bases between them. The CDR3 DNA follows: TGTGCCAGCAGTTCCTGGGACATTGGTCTTGCAACTAATGAAAAACTGTTTTTT. Its translation is CASSSWDIGLATNEKLFF. The full variable domain, completed using reference TRBV28 and TRBJ1-4, is DVKVTQSSRYLVKRTGEKVFLECVQDMDHENMFWYRQDPGLGLRLIYFSYDVKMKEKGDIPEGYSVSREKKERFSLILESASTNQTSMYLCASSSWDIGLATNEKLFFGSGTQLSVL.

CDR3 sequence (DNA): TGTGCCAGCAGTCCACTAGGGGGGGGCACTGAAGCTTTCTTT. Encoded protein: CASSPLGGGTEAFF. The V call is TRBV27, the J call TRBJ1-1, with D tentatively TRBD1 (6 bases). The CDR3 contains 14 residues. Germline V gene lookup returns CDR1 MNHEY and CDR2 SMNVEV (reference sequence). With 5 bases removed from V and 4 bases from J, the gap between germline ends came to 14 bases.

The chain links TRBV5-1 to TRBJ2-7; TRBD2 matches 11 bases. The CDR3 has 20 amino acids. Unmatched junction bases numbered 17, after V lost 2 bases and J lost 1 base. Germline V gene sequence: CDR1 SGHRS, CDR2 YFSETQ. The CDR3 loop reads CASSFTPPGTSGRGSYEQYF. The DNA of the CDR3 is TGCGCCAGCAGCTTTACGCCTCCGGGGACTAGCGGACGAGGGTCCTACGAGCAGTACTTC.